Below, 8 T cell receptor beta chains from the same sample are listed, as sequenced in a study of shared T cell receptors in the human thymus. TCRdb's copy holds only in-frame clones and misses some; the assay was immunoSEQ multiplex PCR. The sample has more than 300,000 clones, more than 85% seen once. The sequenced material came from thymocytes. These receptors all stem from a human donor.

The chain combines TRBV9 with TRBJ1-2, with a tentative D call TRBD1 (6 bases). The CDR3 has 14 amino acids. Trimming took 5 bases from V and 4 from J, leaving 15 bases between them. Germline V gene sequence: CDR1 SGDLS, CDR2 YYNGEE. The CDR3 sequence: CASRDGQPGYGYTF. The CDR3 DNA follows: TGTGCCAGCAGGGACGGACAGCCAGGCTATGGCTACACCTTC.

The chain recombines TRBV10-3 with TRBJ2-3, with D perhaps given as TRBD1 or TRBD2 (5 bases each). CDR1 ENHRY and CDR2 SYGVKD come from the germline V gene. V lost 5 bases to trimming and J lost 0 bases, with 12 bases between them. CDR3 size: 15 residues. CDR3 sequence reads: CAISLGTSSTDTQYF. The DNA of the CDR3 is TGTGCCATCAGTCTCGGGACGTCCAGCACAGATACGCAGTATTTT.

The J gene is TRBJ2-3, the V gene TRBV11-2, with 11 bases lining up with TRBD2. This CDR3 has 17 amino acids. V lost 9 bases, J lost 5 bases, and 16 bases stayed unmatched. Germline loops: CDR1 SGHAT, CDR2 FQNNGV. The CDR3 DNA reads as TGTGCCAGTAGGGGACTAGCGGAAATTCCCGCGGAAGATACGCAGTATTTT. Protein sequence: CASRGLAEIPAEDTQYF. Looking up the rest from reference TRBV11-2 and TRBJ2-3 gives the full variable domain: EAGVAQSPRYKIIEKRQSVAFWCNPISGHATLYWYQQILGQGPKLLIQFQNNGVVDDSQLPKDRFSAERLKGVDSTLKIQPAKLEDSAVYLCASRGLAEIPAEDTQYFGPGTRLTVL.

The rearrangement joins TRBV27 to TRBJ2-7; 12 bases align to TRBD2. With 5 bases clipped from V and 3 bases from J, the junction kept 17 bases outside the gene matches. Looked up from germline, CDR1 is MNHEY and CDR2 is SMNVEV (reference sequence). The CDR3 contains 19 residues. The CDR3 loop is CASSQGGLAGYHPDYEQYF. CDR3 bases: TGTGCCAGCAGTCAAGGTGGACTAGCGGGATATCACCCGGACTACGAGCAGTACTTC.

The V gene is TRBV7-2, the J gene TRBJ1-1, with 7 bases lining up with TRBD1. Germline-derived CDR1 and CDR2 are SGHTA and FQGNSA. J was trimmed by 0 bases and V by 3 bases; bases with no gene match: 13. The CDR3 is 18 residues long. The CDR3, as DNA: TGTGCCAGCAGCTTTGTAGGAAGCACAGGGGCTCTGAACACTGAAGCTTTCTTT. Protein sequence: CASSFVGSTGALNTEAFF.

V and J are TRBV7-8 and TRBJ1-4; a possible D gene is TRBD1 (5 bases). V was shortened by 4 bases and J by 8 bases, with 20 bases between the two germline ends. CDR3 length equals 16 residues. The V gene's germline CDR1 is SGHVS and CDR2 FQNEAQ. Written as DNA, the CDR3 is TGTGCCAGCAGCTGGGGTAGTGGGGGGATTGAGGAAAAACTGTTTTTT. It translates to CASSWGSGGIEEKLFF. Full variable domain (outside the CDR3, taken from reference TRBV7-8 and TRBJ1-4): GAGVSQSPRYKVAKRGQDVALRCDPISGHVSLFWYQQALGQGPEFLTYFQNEAQLDKSGLPSDRFFAERPEGSVSTLKIQRTQQEDSAVYLCASSWGSGGIEEKLFFGSGTQLSVL.

This sequence joins TRBV29-1 and TRBJ1-2, with 8 bases fitting TRBD1. CDR3 size: 15 residues. V lost 8 bases, J lost 1 base, and 12 bases stayed unmatched. CDR1 is SQVTM and CDR2 is ANQGSEA in the germline V gene. The CDR3 reads CSTSPWTGNNYGYTF. CDR3 bases: TGCAGCACGAGCCCATGGACAGGGAATAACTATGGCTACACCTTC.

The J gene is TRBJ2-7, the V gene TRBV5-4; 9 bases align to TRBD1. V trimming: 0 bases; J trimming: 4 bases; junction bases outside the gene matches: 8. Per the germline V gene, CDR1 is SGHNT and CDR2 is YYREEE (reference sequence). This CDR3 has 16 residues. DNA for the CDR3: TGTGCCAGCAGCTTGGGATGGGACAGGGAGGTATACGAGCAGTACTTC. Translated: CASSLGWDREVYEQYF. The whole variable domain, filled in from reference TRBV5-4 and TRBJ2-7, reads ETGVTQSPTHLIKTRGQQVTLRCSSQSGHNTVSWYQQALGQGPQFIFQYYREEENGRGNFPPRFSGLQFPNYSSELNVNALELDDSALYLCASSLGWDREVYEQYFGPGTRLTVT.